The 11 T cell receptor beta chains presented below share a single source sample, sequenced in a study of shared T cell receptors in the human thymus. Libraries were prepared by immunoSEQ multiplex PCR; TCRdb keeps only in-frame clonotypes and omits some of them. The sample has 540,000 or so clones; 78% are singletons. These data were also reused for a study on human thymus T cells.

Material: thymocytes. These receptors were taken from a boy in the first two years of life with a congenital heart defect.

This clone was observed a few times. The rearrangement uses TRBV28 and TRBJ1-1, with D uncertain. This CDR3 is 15 amino acids long. The V and J ends lost 3 bases and 3 bases respectively, with 14 bases between them. Germline CDR1 reads MDHEN; CDR2 reads SYDVKM. CDR3 DNA: TGTGCCAGCAGTTTGGTGGTGTTCGGGGACACTGAAGCTTTCTTT. It is translated as CASSLVVFGDTEAFF.

The rearrangement joins TRBV9 to TRBJ2-1, with 13 bases lining up with TRBD2. The CDR3 has 18 amino acids. CDR1 is SGDLS, CDR2 YYNGEE, per germline. After removal of 3 bases from V and 8 bases from J, the junction contained 14 bases not matched to a gene. The CDR3 nucleotides are TGTGCCAGCAGCGGAGACCTCACGCGACTAGCGGGAGGCGATGAGCAGTTCTTC. Protein sequence: CASSGDLTRLAGGDEQFF.

This chain connects TRBV2 to TRBJ2-1, with 9 bases that match TRBD1. The CDR3 loop spans 15 amino acids. V shed 4 bases and J 5 bases; nucleotides not matched to a gene: 6. The germline gives CDR1 SNHLY, CDR2 FYNNEI. CDR3 region: CASSVGTGPDNEQFF. Written as DNA, the CDR3 is TGTGCCAGCAGTGTGGGGACAGGGCCCGACAATGAGCAGTTCTTC.

This clone occurred a few times. V and J are TRBV6-1 and TRBJ2-3; TRBD2 agrees at 9 bases. Trimming at V came to 7 bases and at J to 13 bases, leaving 9 bases not matched to a gene. Germline lookup yields CDR1 MNHNS and CDR2 SASEGT. The CDR3 extends over 12 amino acids. The CDR3: CASIGAGGPKYF. The CDR3, as DNA: TGTGCCAGCATTGGAGCGGGAGGCCCCAAGTATTTT.

This clone was picked up one time. The V call is TRBV5-6, the J call TRBJ1-2, with D perhaps TRBD1 (5 bases). Looked up from germline, CDR1 is SGHDT and CDR2 is YYEEEE. Trimming shortened V by 0 bases and J by 6 bases, and 12 bases separated the two germline ends. The CDR3 is 14 amino acids. The CDR3 protein is CASSLVLRADGYTF. DNA of the CDR3: TGTGCCAGCAGCTTGGTCCTCAGGGCAGATGGCTACACCTTC.

In this sample, this clone turned up a few times. The junction and the germline gene differ at one end; a read error may be behind it. This chain joins TRBV5-1 and TRBJ2-7, with D possibly TRBD1 on 6 matching bases. Germline values: CDR1 SGHRS, CDR2 YFSETQ. There are 16 residues in the CDR3. CDR3 residues: CASSLIGTGWSSEQYF. CDR3 DNA sequence: TGCGCCAGCAGCTTGATAGGAACAGGGTGGTCCTCCGAGCAGTACTTC.

The V gene is TRBV15, the J gene TRBJ2-7; TRBD2 is a possible D gene (6 bases). This CDR3 region has 16 residues. V lost 5 bases and J 3 bases, leaving 20 bases between the germline ends. In germline, CDR1 is LNHNV, CDR2 YYDKDF (reference sequence). As DNA, the CDR3 is TGTGCCACCAGCGTCAATCACGGGAGAGGGAGCTACGAGCAGTACTTC. This codes for CATSVNHGRGSYEQYF.

V usage is TRBV6-1 and J usage is TRBJ2-1, with a possible D match to TRBD1 (6 bases). The ends were cut back, 1 base at V and 2 bases at J, with 9 bases in the middle. From germline, CDR1 is MNHNS and CDR2 SASEGT. The CDR3 runs to 15 residues. The chain's CDR3 is CASSEGDNTYNEQFF. Here the CDR3 DNA reads TGTGCCAGCAGTGAAGGGGACAACACCTACAATGAGCAGTTCTTC.

This chain links TRBV10-3 with TRBJ1-5; D is unclear. The germline gives CDR1 ENHRY, CDR2 SYGVKD. The CDR3 contains 15 residues. V was pared by 2 bases and J by 0 bases, with 8 bases between. CDR3 sequence reads: CAISEGADSNQPQHF. CDR3 coding DNA: TGTGCCATCAGTGAGGGAGCAGATAGCAATCAGCCCCAGCATTTT.

The V gene is TRBV6-1, the J gene TRBJ2-5, with 7 bases fitting TRBD1. J lost 4 bases, V lost 1 base, and 9 bases had no gene match. CDR3 length: 16 amino acids. From germline, CDR1 is MNHNS and CDR2 SASEGT. CDR3 nucleotide sequence: TGTGCCAGCAGTGAAGTTTATAGGGGGCGGAGAGAGACCCAGTACTTC. The encoded protein is CASSEVYRGRRETQYF.

The chain recombines TRBV7-2 with TRBJ1-2; TRBD1 aligns across 9 bases. V gave up 6 bases and J gave up 7 bases; unmatched junction bases: 12. Germline CDR1 SGHTA, CDR2 FQGNSA. This CDR3 is 15 amino acids long. The CDR3 spells CASSISGQGIAGYTF. The CDR3 DNA reads TGTGCCAGCAGTATCTCAGGACAGGGGATCGCTGGCTACACCTTC.